Listed here are 18 T cell receptor beta chains from one sample, sequenced in a study of blood T cell repertoires in COVID-19 (TCRdb year 2020). To prepare the library, the immunoSEQ multiplex PCR assay was applied. TCRdb took over this immuneACCESS table, retaining in-frame rearrangements with V and J assigned. Such tables are incomplete; in checked studies, under half of the missing clones stem from an unresolved V gene, and the remainder is unexplained. The sample table holds about 200,000 clones, of which roughly 80% were seen once. The ten largest clones capture around 5.8% of the sample. Input material: peripheral blood. The receptors come from a woman in her 70s with acute or convalescent COVID-19.

This chain connects TRBV5-4 to TRBJ2-7, with 9 nucleotides matching TRBD1. Germline V CDR1 and CDR2: SGHNT, YYREEE (reference sequence). V shed 6 bases and J 2 bases; nucleotides not matched to a gene: 6. The CDR3 spans 14 residues. The CDR3 DNA reads TGTGCCAGCAACTCCGGGACAGGGACCTACGAGCAGTACTTC. Translating gives CASNSGTGTYEQYF. Complete variable domain (other parts from reference TRBV5-4 and TRBJ2-7): ETGVTQSPTHLIKTRGQQVTLRCSSQSGHNTVSWYQQALGQGPQFIFQYYREEENGRGNFPPRFSGLQFPNYSSELNVNALELDDSALYLCASNSGTGTYEQYFGPGTRLTVT.

The chain carries TRBV9 and TRBJ2-5; TRBD1 might be the D (5 bases). This CDR3 is 13 amino acids long. Deletions cut 4 bases from V and 4 bases from J, with 11 bases between. CDR1 is SGDLS and CDR2 is YYNGEE in the germline V gene. CDR3: CASSPRTRETQYF. CDR3 in DNA: TGTGCCAGCAGCCCCCGGACACGAGAGACCCAGTACTTC.

The chain links TRBV5-5 to TRBJ1-1; a weak D match, TRBD1 (5 bases). The V end lost 3 bases, the J end lost 1 base, and 13 bases lay between the germline ends. This CDR3 has 15 amino acids. CDR1 is SGHKS, CDR2 YYEKEE, per germline (reference sequence). This chain's CDR3 is CASSWGSGANTEAFF. CDR3 DNA sequence: TGTGCCAGCAGCTGGGGTAGTGGGGCGAACACTGAAGCTTTCTTT.

The chain carries TRBV4-1 and TRBJ2-5; no clear D gene. Trimming left V 4 bases short and J 2 bases short, with 11 bases between. Germline-derived CDR1 and CDR2 are MGHRA and YSYEKL. This CDR3 region has 14 residues. The CDR3 reads CASSPNQMQETQYF. DNA of the CDR3: TGCGCCAGCAGCCCGAATCAGATGCAAGAGACCCAGTACTTC.

The V and J genes are TRBV28 and TRBJ1-5; unclear D gene. Germline lookup yields CDR1 MDHEN and CDR2 SYDVKM. The V end was cut by 3 bases, the J end by 3 bases, with 15 bases between. The CDR3 is 16 residues long. CDR3 sequence: CASSFVGRGPNQPQHF. CDR3 nucleotide sequence: TGTGCCAGCAGTTTCGTCGGTCGAGGGCCCAATCAGCCCCAGCATTTT.

This chain uses TRBV3-1 (or the pseudogene TRBV3-2) with TRBJ2-2; 11 bases agree with TRBD2. Looked up from germline, CDR1 is LGHDT and CDR2 is YNNKEL (reference sequence). V lost 1 base to trimming and J lost 5 bases; unmatched junction nucleotides: 9. CDR3 size: 18 residues. The CDR3 loop is CASSQVASGGLGTGELFF. Written as DNA, the CDR3 is TGTGCCAGCAGCCAAGTAGCTAGCGGGGGGCTGGGGACCGGGGAGCTGTTTTTT.

This chain connects TRBV5-1 to TRBJ1-2; possibly TRBD1 for D (6 bases). V lost 0 bases and J lost 4, with 28 bases in between. The length of the CDR3 is 20 residues. The germline V gene encodes CDR1 SGHRS and CDR2 YFSETQ. The CDR3 is CASSLGLAVSGGAGPYGYTF. CDR3 DNA: TGCGCCAGCAGCTTGGGACTGGCGGTATCTGGGGGCGCAGGCCCCTATGGCTACACCTTC.

The J gene is TRBJ1-5, the V gene TRBV4-2; a possible D gene is TRBD1 (6 bases). The CDR3 consists of 15 residues. CDR1 and CDR2 from the germline V gene are LGHNA and YNFKEQ. The ends were cut back, 4 bases at V and 5 bases at J, with 15 bases in the middle. CDR3 DNA: TGTGCCAGCAGCCCAGGGGTGGTCGGCGATCAGCCCCAGCATTTT. It encodes CASSPGVVGDQPQHF.

V gene TRBV7-2 combines with J gene TRBJ2-7; D not resolved. The CDR3 is 14 residues long. Germline V CDR1 and CDR2: SGHTA, FQGNSA. Trimming pared 5 bases from V and 0 bases from J, leaving 11 bases between. The CDR3, as DNA: TGTGCCAGCAGCGCATCCCAGGTCTCCTACGAGCAGTACTTC. Residues: CASSASQVSYEQYF.

The V gene is TRBV19, the J gene TRBJ2-7, with D possibly being TRBD2 (5 bases). The germline gives CDR1 LNHDA, CDR2 SQIVND (reference sequence). CDR3 size: 13 residues. V was cut by 3 bases and J by 3 bases, with 9 bases left in between. In nucleotides, the CDR3 is TGTGCCAGTAGTATCACTAGAGGCTACGAGCAGTACTTC. This sequence encodes CASSITRGYEQYF.

This sequence joins TRBV4-2 and TRBJ1-1; D ambiguous. CDR1 is LGHNA and CDR2 is YNFKEQ in the germline V gene. This CDR3 comprises 12 residues. Trimming left V 2 bases short and J 3 bases short, with 4 bases between. The CDR3 protein is CASSQRDTEAFF. In nucleotides, the CDR3 is TGTGCCAGCAGCCAAAGAGACACTGAAGCTTTCTTT.

The chain has TRBV27 and TRBJ2-3; D possibly corresponds to TRBD2 (5 bases). The CDR3 contains 16 residues. Germline CDR1 MNHEY, CDR2 SMNVEV (reference sequence). Trimming took off 6 bases at V and 3 bases at J, with 19 bases between the two ends. The CDR3 region is CASSPLSSGNTDTQYF. Here the CDR3 DNA reads TGTGCCAGCAGCCCCCTCTCCTCGGGAAATACAGATACGCAGTATTTT.

This clone was seen only a few times. The chain is built from TRBV2 and TRBJ1-4; D gene unclear. CDR3 size: 16 residues. The V gene lost 4 bases and the J gene lost 2 bases, with 14 bases spanning the gap. CDR1 is SNHLY, CDR2 FYNNEI, per germline. CDR3 sequence (DNA): TGTGCCAGCAGTGTTCTCAGACGGGTCACTAATGAAAAACTGTTTTTT. Residues: CASSVLRRVTNEKLFF.

The chain carries TRBV7-8 and TRBJ1-1; D not resolved. The V end was cut by 2 bases, the J end by 6 bases, with 10 bases between. Germline CDR1 SGHVS, CDR2 FQNEAQ. The CDR3 contains 13 residues. The CDR3 sequence: CASSLSPQAEAFF. As DNA, the CDR3 is TGTGCCAGCAGCTTATCGCCCCAGGCTGAAGCTTTCTTT.

The chain combines TRBV18 with TRBJ1-6; 9 nucleotides agree with TRBD1. With 3 bases clipped from V and 10 bases from J, the junction kept 7 bases outside the gene matches. The CDR3 is made up of 15 amino acids. CDR1 is KGHSH, CDR2 LQKENI, per germline. CDR3 DNA: TGTGCCAGCTCACCGATGGGACAGGGAGAATCACCCCTCCACTTT. It encodes CASSPMGQGESPLHF.

This sequence joins TRBV11-3 and TRBJ2-5; tentative D call: TRBD2 (6 bases). In germline, CDR1 is SGHNT, CDR2 YENEEA. The CDR3 is 16 amino acids. The V end was cut by 3 bases, the J end by 1 base, with 15 bases between. The CDR3 region is CASSLRESFTQETQYF. CDR3 DNA sequence: TGTGCCAGCAGCTTGCGGGAAAGCTTTACCCAAGAGACCCAGTACTTC.

The chain couples TRBV2 to TRBJ2-7, with D maybe TRBD1 (6 bases). The V end lost 6 bases, the J end lost 0 bases, and 12 bases lay between the germline ends. The CDR3 contains 14 residues. Germline loops: CDR1 SNHLY, CDR2 FYNNEI. The CDR3 DNA reads TGTGCCAGCAGCCAGGACAGCAGCTCCTACGAGCAGTACTTC. It specifies CASSQDSSSYEQYF. The full variable domain, completed using reference TRBV2 and TRBJ2-7, is EPEVTQTPSHQVTQMGQEVILRCVPISNHLYFYWYRQILGQKVEFLVSFYNNEISEKSEIFDDQFSVERPDGSNFTLKIRSTKLEDSAMYFCASSQDSSSYEQYFGPGTRLTVT.

The chain is built from TRBV7-9 and TRBJ2-3; D perhaps matches TRBD2 (5 bases). Germline V gene data show CDR1 as SEHNR and CDR2 as FQNEAQ (reference sequence). V was pared by 3 bases and J by 5 bases, with 15 bases between. This CDR3 comprises 15 residues. The chain's CDR3 is CASSFLGPRGDTQYF. CDR3 sequence (DNA): TGTGCCAGCAGCTTCCTAGGACCTCGGGGAGATACGCAGTATTTT.